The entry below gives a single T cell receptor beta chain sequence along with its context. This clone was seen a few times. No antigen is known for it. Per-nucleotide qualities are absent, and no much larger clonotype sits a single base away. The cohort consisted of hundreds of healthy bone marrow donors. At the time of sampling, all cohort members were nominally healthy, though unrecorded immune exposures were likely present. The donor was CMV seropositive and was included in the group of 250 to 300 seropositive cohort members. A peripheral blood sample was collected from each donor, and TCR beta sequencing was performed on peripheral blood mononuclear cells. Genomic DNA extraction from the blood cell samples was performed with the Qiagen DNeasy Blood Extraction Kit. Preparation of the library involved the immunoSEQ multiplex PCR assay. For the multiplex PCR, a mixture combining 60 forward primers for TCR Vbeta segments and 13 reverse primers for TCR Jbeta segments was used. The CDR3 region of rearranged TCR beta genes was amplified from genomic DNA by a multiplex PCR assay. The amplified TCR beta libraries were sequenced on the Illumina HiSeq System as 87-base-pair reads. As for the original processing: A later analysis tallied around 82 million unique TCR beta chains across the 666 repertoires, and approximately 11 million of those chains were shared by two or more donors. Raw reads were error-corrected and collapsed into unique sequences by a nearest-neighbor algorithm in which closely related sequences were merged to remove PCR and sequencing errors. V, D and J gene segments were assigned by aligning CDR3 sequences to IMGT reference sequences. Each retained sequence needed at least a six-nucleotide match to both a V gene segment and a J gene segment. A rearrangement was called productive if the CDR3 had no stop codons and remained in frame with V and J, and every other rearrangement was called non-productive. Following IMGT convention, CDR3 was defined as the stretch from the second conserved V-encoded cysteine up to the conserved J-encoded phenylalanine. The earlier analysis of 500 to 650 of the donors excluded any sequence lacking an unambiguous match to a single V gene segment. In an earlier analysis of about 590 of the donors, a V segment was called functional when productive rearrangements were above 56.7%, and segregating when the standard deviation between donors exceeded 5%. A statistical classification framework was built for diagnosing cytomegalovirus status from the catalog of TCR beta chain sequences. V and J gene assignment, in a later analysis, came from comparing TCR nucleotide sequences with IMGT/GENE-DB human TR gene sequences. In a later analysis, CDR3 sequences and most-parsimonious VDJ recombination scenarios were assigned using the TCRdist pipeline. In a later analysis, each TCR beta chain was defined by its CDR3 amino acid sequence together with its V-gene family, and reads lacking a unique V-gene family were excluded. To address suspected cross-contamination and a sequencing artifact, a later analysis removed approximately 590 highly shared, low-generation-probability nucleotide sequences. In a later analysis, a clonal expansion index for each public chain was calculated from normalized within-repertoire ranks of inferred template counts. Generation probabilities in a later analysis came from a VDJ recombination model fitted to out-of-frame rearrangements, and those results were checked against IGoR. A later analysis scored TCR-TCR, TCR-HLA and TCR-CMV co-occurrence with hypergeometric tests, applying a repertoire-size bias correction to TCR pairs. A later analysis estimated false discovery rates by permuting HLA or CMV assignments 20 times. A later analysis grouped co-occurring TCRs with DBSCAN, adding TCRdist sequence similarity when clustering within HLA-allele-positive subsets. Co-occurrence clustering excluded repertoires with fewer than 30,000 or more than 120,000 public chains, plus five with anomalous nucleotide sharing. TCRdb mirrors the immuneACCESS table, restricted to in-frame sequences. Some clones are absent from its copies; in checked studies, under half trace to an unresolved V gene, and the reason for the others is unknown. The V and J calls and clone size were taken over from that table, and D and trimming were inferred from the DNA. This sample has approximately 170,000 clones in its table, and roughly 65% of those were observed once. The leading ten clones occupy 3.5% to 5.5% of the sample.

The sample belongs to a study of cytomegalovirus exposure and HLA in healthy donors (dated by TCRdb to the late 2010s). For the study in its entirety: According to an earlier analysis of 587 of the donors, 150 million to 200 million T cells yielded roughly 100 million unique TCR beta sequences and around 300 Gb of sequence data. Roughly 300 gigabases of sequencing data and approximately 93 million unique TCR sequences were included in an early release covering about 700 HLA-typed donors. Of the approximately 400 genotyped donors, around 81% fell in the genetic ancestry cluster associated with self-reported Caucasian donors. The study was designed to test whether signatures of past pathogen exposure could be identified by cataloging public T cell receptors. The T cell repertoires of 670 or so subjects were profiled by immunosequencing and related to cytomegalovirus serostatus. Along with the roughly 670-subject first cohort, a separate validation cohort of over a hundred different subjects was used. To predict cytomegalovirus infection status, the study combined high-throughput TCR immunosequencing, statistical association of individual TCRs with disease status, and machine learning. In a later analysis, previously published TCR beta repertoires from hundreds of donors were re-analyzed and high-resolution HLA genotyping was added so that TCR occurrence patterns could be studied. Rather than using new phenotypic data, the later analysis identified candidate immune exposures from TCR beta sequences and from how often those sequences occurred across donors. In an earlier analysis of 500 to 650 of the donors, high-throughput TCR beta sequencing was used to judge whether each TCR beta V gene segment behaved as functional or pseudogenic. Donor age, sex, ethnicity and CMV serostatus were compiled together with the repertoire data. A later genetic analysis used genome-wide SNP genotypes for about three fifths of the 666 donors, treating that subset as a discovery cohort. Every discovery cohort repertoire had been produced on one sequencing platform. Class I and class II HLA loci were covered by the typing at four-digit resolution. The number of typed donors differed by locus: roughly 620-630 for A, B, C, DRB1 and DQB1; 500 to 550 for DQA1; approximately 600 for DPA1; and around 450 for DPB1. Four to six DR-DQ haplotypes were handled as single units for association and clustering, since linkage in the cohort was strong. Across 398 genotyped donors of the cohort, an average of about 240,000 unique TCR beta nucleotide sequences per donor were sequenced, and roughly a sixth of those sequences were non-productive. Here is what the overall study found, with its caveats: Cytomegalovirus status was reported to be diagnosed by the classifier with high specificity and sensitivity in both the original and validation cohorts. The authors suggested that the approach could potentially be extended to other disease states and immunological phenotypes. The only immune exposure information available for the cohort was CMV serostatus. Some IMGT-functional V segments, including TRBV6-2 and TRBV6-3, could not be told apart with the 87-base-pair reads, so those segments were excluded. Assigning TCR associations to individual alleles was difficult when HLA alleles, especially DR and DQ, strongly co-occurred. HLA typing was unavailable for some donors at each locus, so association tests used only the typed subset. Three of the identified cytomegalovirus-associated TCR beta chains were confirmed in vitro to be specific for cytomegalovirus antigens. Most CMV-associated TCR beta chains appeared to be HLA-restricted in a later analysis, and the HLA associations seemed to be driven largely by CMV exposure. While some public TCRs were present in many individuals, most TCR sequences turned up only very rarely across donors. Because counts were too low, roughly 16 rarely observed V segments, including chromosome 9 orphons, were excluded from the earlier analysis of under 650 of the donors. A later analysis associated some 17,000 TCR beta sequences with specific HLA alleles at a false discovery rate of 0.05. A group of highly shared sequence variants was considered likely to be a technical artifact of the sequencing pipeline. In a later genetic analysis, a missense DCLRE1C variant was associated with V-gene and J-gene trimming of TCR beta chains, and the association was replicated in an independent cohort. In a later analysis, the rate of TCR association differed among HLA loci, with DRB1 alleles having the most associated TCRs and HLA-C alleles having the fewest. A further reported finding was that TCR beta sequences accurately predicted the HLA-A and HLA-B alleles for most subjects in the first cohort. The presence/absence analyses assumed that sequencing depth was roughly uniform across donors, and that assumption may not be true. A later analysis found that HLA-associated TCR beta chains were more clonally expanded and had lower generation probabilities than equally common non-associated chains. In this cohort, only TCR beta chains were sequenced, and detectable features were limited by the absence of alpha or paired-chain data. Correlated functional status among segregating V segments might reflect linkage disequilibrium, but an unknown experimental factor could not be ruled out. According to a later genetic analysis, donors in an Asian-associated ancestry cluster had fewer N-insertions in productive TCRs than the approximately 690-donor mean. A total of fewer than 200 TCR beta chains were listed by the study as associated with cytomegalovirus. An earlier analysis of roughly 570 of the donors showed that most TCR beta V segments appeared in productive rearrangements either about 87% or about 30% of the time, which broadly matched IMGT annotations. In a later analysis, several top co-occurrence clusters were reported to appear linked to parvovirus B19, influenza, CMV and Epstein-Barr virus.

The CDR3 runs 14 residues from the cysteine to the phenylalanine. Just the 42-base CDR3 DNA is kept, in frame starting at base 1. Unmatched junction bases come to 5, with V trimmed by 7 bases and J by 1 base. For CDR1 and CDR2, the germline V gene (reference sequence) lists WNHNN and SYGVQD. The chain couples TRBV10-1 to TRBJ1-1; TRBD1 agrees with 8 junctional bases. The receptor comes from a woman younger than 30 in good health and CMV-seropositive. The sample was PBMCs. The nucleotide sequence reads TGCGCCAGCATCCCCAGGGGGCCGAACACTGAAGCTTTCTTT. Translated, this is CASIPRGPNTEAFF.